A single sample gave rise to the 8 T cell receptor beta chains below, sequenced in a study of T cells in Graves' hyperthyroidism and ophthalmopathy (dated by TCRdb to between 2018 and 2021). The library was obtained by multiplex PCR. These reads were obtained on an Illumina HiSeq 2000. TCR beta CDR3 regions were amplified from RNA transcripts. A first-round RT-PCR of the TCR CDR3 used the HTBI primer set with the Qiagen OneStep RT-PCR kit. TCRdb reprocessing: public reads trimmed at Q25 with fastp, clones called with MiXCR, in-frame beta chains kept. Rows matching on CDR3 protein sequence are summarized as one entry with the most common DNA and genes. The sample profile shows approximately 620,000 distinct CDR3 sequences; 16% of them were found once. The biggest ten clones account for around 3.3% of the sample. Sequencing input: blood. Source of these receptors: a woman between 40 and 55 years old with Graves' ophthalmopathy.

At least ten counts were recorded for this clonotype. The V call is TRBV10-2, the J call TRBJ2-7, with TRBD1 identical over 8 bases. Unmatched junction bases numbered 11, after V lost 4 bases and J lost 3 bases. Germline lookup yields CDR1 WSHSY and CDR2 SAAADI. The length of the CDR3 is 16 residues. The CDR3 loop reads CASSGNDRGSDYEQYF. CDR3 DNA: TGCGCCAGCAGTGGAAACGACAGGGGCTCTGACTACGAGCAGTACTTC.

This clonotype has only a few counts. The junction differs from germline at one of its ends, possibly a read error. The rearrangement uses TRBV6-1 and TRBJ2-7; D gene ambiguous. Germline CDR1 MNHNS, CDR2 SASEGT. This CDR3 is built from 13 residues. This CDR3 reads CVSSLASSYEQYF. The CDR3 nucleotides read TGTGTCAGCAGTTTAGCCTCCTCCTACGAGCAGTACTTC.

V usage is TRBV6-5 and J usage is TRBJ1-1; possibly TRBD1 for D (5 bases). Germline CDR1 MNHEY, CDR2 SVGAGI. The CDR3 contains 15 residues. The V gene lost 2 bases and the J gene lost 6 bases, with 16 bases spanning the gap. CDR3 in amino acids: CASSYISQGRAEAFF. CDR3 coding DNA: TGTGCCAGCAGTTACATATCGCAGGGTAGGGCTGAAGCTTTCTTT.

This clonotype was observed at least ten times. This chain uses TRBV5-4 with TRBJ1-2; D is perhaps TRBD1 (5 bases). This CDR3 has 17 amino acids. The ends were cut back, 0 bases at V and 6 bases at J, with 21 bases in the middle. Germline lookup yields CDR1 SGHNT and CDR2 YYREEE (reference sequence). CDR3 sequence reads: CASSLVGTGQGLHGYTF. CDR3 coding DNA: TGTGCCAGCAGCTTGGTTGGTACCGGGCAGGGCCTGCATGGCTACACCTTC. The full variable domain, its missing parts supplied by reference TRBV5-4 and TRBJ1-2, is ETGVTQSPTHLIKTRGQQVTLRCSSQSGHNTVSWYQQALGQGPQFIFQYYREEENGRGNFPPRFSGLQFPNYSSELNVNALELDDSALYLCASSLVGTGQGLHGYTFGSGTRLTVV.

This clonotype was detected a few times. The genes are TRBV19 and TRBJ1-5; D possibly corresponds to TRBD1 (5 bases). Germline lookup yields CDR1 LNHDA and CDR2 SQIVND (reference sequence). The CDR3 loop spans 14 amino acids. Trimming left V 7 bases short and J 2 bases short, with 12 bases between. CDR3: CASTWTGGNQPQHF. Here the CDR3 DNA reads TGTGCCAGTACTTGGACGGGGGGCAATCAGCCCCAGCATTTT.

In DNA, the CDR3 is TGTGCCAGCGGGGGCGGTCCGTACAATGAGCAGTTCTTC. Protein product: CASGGGPYNEQFF. The chain carries TRBV3-1 and TRBJ2-1, with D possibly being TRBD1 (6 bases). V lost 8 bases to trimming and J lost 4 bases, with 12 bases between them. This CDR3 region has 13 residues. The germline V gene has CDR1 LGHDT and CDR2 YNNKEL (reference sequence).

This clonotype came up many times. At one end, the junction sequence differs from germline, possibly due to a read error. The chain links TRBV5-1 to TRBJ2-1; 11 nucleotides agree with TRBD2. Germline V gene lookup returns CDR1 SGHRS and CDR2 YFSETQ. This CDR3 region has 14 residues. CDR3 residues: CASSPGTSGNEQFF. The CDR3, as DNA: TGTGCCAGCAGCCCAGGGACTAGCGGCAATGAGCAGTTCTTC.

CDR3 region: CASSQEKRGRGNNEQFF. The CDR3 region has the DNA TGTGCCAGCAGCCAAGAGAAACGGGGGCGGGGGAACAATGAGCAGTTCTTC. The chain carries TRBV3-1 and TRBJ2-1, with D perhaps TRBD2 (7 bases). The length of the CDR3 is 17 residues. Germline V gene lookup returns CDR1 LGHDT and CDR2 YNNKEL (reference sequence). V was cut by 0 bases and J by 5 bases, with 17 bases left in between.